This is a list of T cell receptor beta chains from one sample in a study of long-term antiretroviral therapy in people with HIV. The data were produced by immunoSEQ multiplex PCR, yet TCRdb's version contains in-frame clones alone and is incomplete. The sample contains fewer than 35,000 clones, about 74% of which appear only once. Source: unsorted PBMCs, taken 2 years after starting antiretroviral therapy. All receptors derive from a woman in her forties or fifties with HIV. Both conserved end residues are trimmed from each CDR3.

>TRBV7-9
ASSLAGPRTNEKLF
>TRBV4-1
ASSQDPQSTGELF
>TRBV7-9
ASSLTRETQY
>TRBV4-2
ASSQRLAGDKGRGTDTQY
>TRBV5-1
ASSFGTDTEAF
>TRBV11-2
ASSLVGQGAYTEAF
>TRBV7-9
ASSLVGSAGGRYNEQF
>TRBV27
ASSFTTGEKLF
>TRBV7-9
ASSLVVRDSGNTIY
>TRBV10-1
ASSERQGNTGEQY
>TRBV6-1
ASLPGSNKNYGYT
>TRBV6-5
ASRQGRGNTIY
>TRBV30
AWSVSYFGQLDGYT
>TRBV28
ASSLTGSYEKLF
>TRBV5-6
ASSLGRDRYTGELF
>TRBV6-6
ASGSRRTNEQF
>TRBV6-5
ASSYSIVGRDEQY
>TRBV20-1
SASNADTQY
>TRBV2
ASRIEGTNYEQY
>TRBV29-1
SVPGTGYEQY
>TRBV7-2
ASSFLGPQETQY
>TRBV7-5
ARTHRAESNQPQH
>TRBV6-5
ASGRGGLHEQF
>TRBV30
AHQTRMEGSTEAF
>TRBV18
ASSSNGQDDDYGYT
>TRBV5-1
ASSLGLAKNIQY
>TRBV9
ASSAQPTGELF
>TRBV19
ASSPLLGTGDTEAF
>TRBV9
ASSVAGWGNTIY
>TRBV5-6
ASSLVGTQPQH
>TRBV27
ASSLQGAGETQY
>TRBV7-7
ASSLAGPYNEQF
>TRBV10-3
AISESGTGLYEQY
>TRBV5-8
ASSLVRGGQY
>TRBV29-1
SVEDLGPLQETQY
>TRBV6-6
ASSYSMADLF